This record looks at one TCR beta chain sequence and its context. The ends lost 2 bases at V and 5 bases at J; junction bases unmatched: 12. CDR1 is MDHEN and CDR2 is SYDVKM in the germline V gene. There are 17 residues in the CDR3. The source of the sample is a study of cytomegalovirus exposure and HLA in healthy donors. The study ran its PCR with 60 Vbeta and 13 Jbeta primers. TCRdb's table, derived via immunoSEQ multiplex PCR, lists solely in-frame clones and lacks some. The table includes hundreds of thousands of clones, 75% to 80% detected once. The TCR sequence derives from a man aged 18 to 30 in good health and CMV-seronegative. The chain links TRBV28 to TRBJ2-7, with TRBD2 matching 10 bases. The specimen was PBMCs. CDR3 coding DNA: TGTGCCAGCAGTTTACCTGCCCTAGCGGGAGCTTCCCACGAGCAGTACTTC. It yields the protein CASSLPALAGASHEQYF.